The 32 T cell receptor beta chains below come from one sample, sequenced in a study of T-cell memory formation after mild COVID-19. One entry per CDR3 protein results from TCRdb running MiXCR on the 5' RACE reads. The data show hundreds of thousands of distinct CDR3 sequences, more than 20% seen once. Source material: PBMCs or a T cell subset sorted from them (not recorded which). These TCRs come from an adult woman who had mild COVID-19 (a few samples of this study predate the infection). Cell type and time point are not known.

This clonotype occurred a few times. V usage is TRBV7-9 and J usage is TRBJ1-4; no definite D call. Trimming removed 2 bases from V and 7 bases from J, with 20 bases in between. The germline gives CDR1 SEHNR, CDR2 FQNEAQ (reference sequence). The CDR3 is 17 amino acids. The CDR3 here is CASSLPPQATSGEKLFF. DNA of the CDR3: TGTGCCAGCAGCTTACCACCTCAGGCCACTTCGGGTGAAAAACTGTTTTTT.

The chain employs TRBV5-6 and TRBJ2-7; D is possibly TRBD1 or TRBD2 (5 bases each). Trimming shortened V by 2 bases and J by 0 bases, and 9 bases separated the two germline ends. CDR1 is SGHDT, CDR2 YYEEEE, per germline. The CDR3 is 14 residues long. The CDR3 DNA sequence: TGTGCCAGCAGCTTTGCAGGGAGCTCCTACGAGCAGTACTTC. Translation: CASSFAGSSYEQYF.

The chain employs TRBV6-6 and TRBJ2-7; D not resolved. Germline CDR1 is MNHNY and CDR2 is SVGAGI (reference sequence). The length of the CDR3 is 11 residues. Trimming took off 0 bases at V and 6 bases at J, with 3 bases between the two ends. The DNA of the CDR3 is TGTGCCAGCAGTTACTCAGTCGAGCAGTACTTC. Translated: CASSYSVEQYF.

This clonotype has a count of ten or more. The rearrangement uses TRBV21-1 and TRBJ2-4; TRBD2 is taken as the D call from the table, unchecked against the DNA. TRBV21-1 is tagged as a pseudogene. The CDR3 length is 19 residues. The CDR3 DNA follows: TGTGCCAGCAGGGCCGGGACTAGCGGGAGAGTTTACGCCAAAAACATTCAGTACTTC. Its translation is CASRAGTSGRVYAKNIQYF.

In this sample, this clonotype turned up many times. The chain recombines TRBV7-2 with TRBJ2-3, with a possible D match to TRBD2 (5 bases). CDR3 length: 17 amino acids. CDR1 is SGHTA and CDR2 is FQGNSA in the germline V gene. V lost 4 bases and J 0 bases, leaving 17 bases between the germline ends. For the CDR3, the DNA is TGTGCCAGCAGCTCACAAGGACTTCTTCGGAGCACAGATACGCAGTATTTT. Translating it yields CASSSQGLLRSTDTQYF.

The CDR3 sequence: CASSFTTDSITEAFF. CDR3 bases: TGCGCCAGCAGCTTTACGACGGACAGTATTACTGAAGCTTTCTTT. The chain uses TRBV5-1 and TRBJ1-1; weak D call: TRBD1 (6 bases). Germline CDR1 SGHRS, CDR2 YFSETQ. The V gene lost 2 bases and the J gene lost 5 bases, with 16 bases spanning the gap. This CDR3 is built from 15 residues.

The gene calls are TRBV7-3 and TRBJ2-5; D gene unclear. Deletions cut 2 bases from V and 1 base from J, with 8 bases between. The CDR3 length is 14 residues. Germline CDR1 reads SGHTA; CDR2 reads FQGTGA. The CDR3 DNA reads TGTGCCAGCAGCTTAGATCGGGTCCAAGAGACCCAGTACTTC. Translation gives CASSLDRVQETQYF.

This rearrangement joins TRBV19 to TRBJ2-3; the D is unclear. The CDR3 extends over 11 amino acids. The V end lost 3 bases, the J end lost 6 bases, and 4 bases lay between the germline ends. The germline V gene has CDR1 LNHDA and CDR2 SQIVND (reference sequence). The CDR3 DNA reads TGTGCCAGTAGTATGGGGGATACGCAGTATTTT. It encodes CASSMGDTQYF.

This clonotype was counted only a few times. V gene TRBV7-8 combines with J gene TRBJ2-3; TRBD2 matches at 7 bases. Germline CDR1 SGHVS, CDR2 FQNEAQ. V trimming: 2 bases; J trimming: 1 base; junction bases outside the gene matches: 6. CDR3 size: 16 residues. The CDR3 DNA reads as TGTGCCAGCAGCTTACAAGCAGCGGGACGCACAGATACGCAGTATTTT. Translating gives CASSLQAAGRTDTQYF.

The chain carries TRBV10-2 and TRBJ1-1; TRBD1 is a possible D gene (5 bases). Germline V gives CDR1 WSHSY, CDR2 SAAADI. This CDR3 region has 17 residues. Trimming cost V 9 bases and J 4 bases, with 27 bases left between them. In DNA, the CDR3 is TGCGCCAGTGAAAGAAGTGATTGGGGCGAGAACGCCACTGAAGCTTTCTTT. As protein: CASERSDWGENATEAFF.

The count of this clonotype is one. The chain carries TRBV3-1 and TRBJ2-7, with D possibly TRBD2 on 5 matching bases. Germline V CDR1 and CDR2: LGHDT, YNNKEL (reference sequence). CDR3 length: 15 amino acids. V was pared by 2 bases and J by 5 bases, with 16 bases between. The CDR3 DNA reads as TGTGCCAGCAGCCAATGGGTTACGGGAAGACACGAGCAGTACTTC. Translation gives CASSQWVTGRHEQYF.

J is TRBJ2-3 and V is TRBV9; no clear D. Trimming took off 0 bases at V and 4 bases at J, with 6 bases between the two ends. Germline V gene data show CDR1 as SGDLS and CDR2 as YYNGEE. CDR3 length equals 13 residues. The DNA for the CDR3 is TGTGCCAGCAGCGTAGGGTCGGCAGATACGCAGTATTTT. Protein: CASSVGSADTQYF.

The V call is TRBV11-2, the J call TRBJ2-1; D unresolved. V lost 0 bases and J 10 bases, leaving 7 bases between the germline ends. CDR3 length: 12 residues. The germline CDR1 and CDR2 sequences are SGHAT and FQNNGV. CDR3 in amino acids: CASSLDPTEQFF. DNA of the CDR3: TGTGCCAGCAGCTTAGACCCGACCGAGCAGTTCTTC.

Only a few counts were recorded for this clonotype. This chain joins TRBV5-5 and TRBJ1-1, with 9 bases lining up with TRBD1. Germline CDR1 reads SGHKS; CDR2 reads YYEKEE (reference sequence). The CDR3 totals 15 residues. The trim removed 3 bases at V and 5 bases at J, leaving 8 bases unmatched. The CDR3: CASSWRPGQGTEAFF. The CDR3 DNA reads as TGTGCCAGCAGCTGGAGACCGGGACAGGGAACTGAAGCTTTCTTT.

The chain has TRBV11-3 and TRBJ2-1, with a tentative D call TRBD2 (5 bases). The CDR3 runs 13 residues. CDR1 is SGHNT, CDR2 YENEEA, per germline. Trimming removed 6 bases from V and 10 bases from J, with 16 bases in between. The DNA for the CDR3 is TGTGCCAGCAGTCCCGCGGCGGGCCTAGAGCAGTTCTTC. Translated: CASSPAAGLEQFF.

The V call is TRBV5-1, the J call TRBJ2-3, with 15 bases aligning to TRBD2. The trim removed 4 bases at V and 8 bases at J, leaving 11 bases unmatched. Looked up from germline, CDR1 is SGHRS and CDR2 is YFSETQ. The CDR3 is 17 amino acids. CDR3: CASSAGLAGGPSGTQYF. DNA of the CDR3: TGCGCCAGCAGCGCGGGACTAGCGGGGGGCCCGTCCGGTACGCAGTATTTT. Looking up the rest from reference TRBV5-1 and TRBJ2-3 gives the full variable domain: KAGVTQTPRYLIKTRGQQVTLSCSPISGHRSVSWYQQTPGQGLQFLFEYFSETQRNKGNFPGRFSGRQFSNSRSEMNVSTLELGDSALYLCASSAGLAGGPSGTQYFGPGTRLTVL.

The rearrangement uses TRBV7-9 and TRBJ2-1, with TRBD2 identical over 7 bases. The CDR3 is 14 amino acids. Per the germline V gene, CDR1 is SEHNR and CDR2 is FQNEAQ (reference sequence). The J segment lost 6 bases and the V segment lost 1 base, leaving 3 bases of the junction unmatched. CDR3: CASSLDAGVNEQFF. The CDR3 DNA reads as TGTGCCAGCAGCTTAGACGCGGGAGTCAATGAGCAGTTCTTC.

This clonotype was detected only a few times. V and J are TRBV20-1 and TRBJ2-2; D not resolved. Germline CDR1 DFQATT, CDR2 SNEGSKA (reference sequence). The ends were cut back, 0 bases at V and 3 bases at J, with 5 bases in the middle. This CDR3 comprises 13 residues. The CDR3 is CSARDEYTGELFF. The CDR3 DNA sequence: TGCAGTGCTAGAGACGAGTACACCGGGGAGCTGTTTTTT.

The rearrangement uses TRBV6-5 and TRBJ1-2; TRBD1 might be the D (5 bases). Germline CDR1 is MNHEY and CDR2 is SVGAGI. Trimming left V 4 bases short and J 0 bases short, with 15 bases between. The CDR3 is 16 residues long. DNA for the CDR3: TGTGCCAGCAGTTCCGGGGGAGGGGCGGCTAACTATGGCTACACCTTC. Translating it yields CASSSGGGAANYGYTF.

This clonotype has just a few counts. V usage is TRBV18 and J usage is TRBJ2-3, with 8 bases matching TRBD2. The CDR3 covers 16 residues. Germline V gives CDR1 KGHSH, CDR2 LQKENI. After removal of 3 bases from V and 4 bases from J, the junction contained 9 bases not matched to a gene. Here the CDR3 DNA reads TGTGCCAGCTCACCCCCTGGACTAGCTTTTGCAGATACGCAGTATTTT. It yields the protein CASSPPGLAFADTQYF.

This clonotype was seen a single time. This rearrangement joins TRBV10-3 to TRBJ1-3; D unclear. The length of the CDR3 is 14 residues. The V and J ends lost 0 bases and 7 bases respectively, with 10 bases between them. Germline V CDR1 and CDR2: ENHRY, SYGVKD. The CDR3 loop reads CAISESLTGNTIYF. Here the CDR3 DNA reads TGTGCCATCAGTGAGTCCTTAACCGGGAACACCATATATTTT.

The chain employs TRBV7-6 and TRBJ2-1, with TRBD2 identical over 14 bases. V gave up 4 bases and J gave up 0 bases; unmatched junction bases: 14. The germline gives CDR1 SGHVS, CDR2 FNYEAQ. There are 21 residues in the CDR3. The CDR3, as DNA: TGTGCCAGCAGCTCGCCGGGACTAGCGGGGGATAGGAGCCACTCCTACAATGAGCAGTTCTTC. It codes for CASSSPGLAGDRSHSYNEQFF.

This clonotype was counted a few times. The chain links TRBV5-1 to TRBJ1-2, with TRBD1 identical over 7 bases. Per germline, CDR1 SGHRS and CDR2 YFSETQ. V shed 4 bases, J shed 3 bases, and the junction held 6 bases outside the gene matches. The CDR3 sequence is 14 residues long. The CDR3: CASSRDRDYYGYTF. CDR3 in DNA: TGCGCCAGCAGCCGCGACAGGGATTACTATGGCTACACCTTC.

V gene TRBV7-8 combines with J gene TRBJ2-7; weak D call: TRBD1 (6 bases). V lost 5 bases and J 5 bases, leaving 13 bases between the germline ends. The length of the CDR3 is 13 residues. Germline CDR1 reads SGHVS; CDR2 reads FQNEAQ. CDR3 sequence (DNA): TGTGCCAGCAGCATTGACAGGTCCCACGAGCAGTACTTC. Translation gives CASSIDRSHEQYF.

A few counts support this clonotype. V gene TRBV5-1 combines with J gene TRBJ1-1; tentative D call: TRBD1 (5 bases). Germline CDR1 SGHRS, CDR2 YFSETQ. CDR3 length: 19 residues. V was trimmed by 1 base and J by 2 bases, leaving 24 bases between them. The CDR3, as DNA: TGCGCCAGCAGCTTGACAGCTAAGAGGGACCCGGCCGATAACACTGAAGCTTTCTTT. Translating it yields CASSLTAKRDPADNTEAFF.

The V call is TRBV5-6, the J call TRBJ1-1; TRBD1 is a possible D gene (6 bases). The length of the CDR3 is 14 residues. V was shortened by 3 bases and J by 4 bases, with 13 bases between the two germline ends. The germline V gene encodes CDR1 SGHDT and CDR2 YYEEEE. The CDR3 reads CASSWREGGTEAFF. The DNA of the CDR3 is TGTGCCAGCAGCTGGAGGGAGGGGGGCACTGAAGCTTTCTTT.

This clonotype was seen a few times. V gene TRBV30 combines with J gene TRBJ1-1; D is unclear. V was pared by 0 bases and J by 7 bases, with 12 bases between. The V gene's germline CDR1 is GTSNPN and CDR2 SVGIG (reference sequence). The CDR3 has 13 residues. The CDR3 reads CAWSVASRDEAFF. DNA of the CDR3: TGTGCCTGGAGTGTAGCTTCTCGAGATGAAGCTTTCTTT.

A few counts support this clonotype. The V call is TRBV7-2, the J call TRBJ2-3; possible D gene TRBD1, 5 bases. The CDR3 runs to 15 residues. Germline assignment: CDR1 SGHTA and CDR2 FQGNSA. V lost 5 bases, J lost 1 base, and 13 bases lay in between. The CDR3 DNA reads TGTGCCAGCAGCCCTAGGGGTCTGGGCACAGATACGCAGTATTTT. Protein sequence: CASSPRGLGTDTQYF.

The CDR3 coding sequence is TGCAGTGCTAGGCGACAGGGCCTAGCCAAAAACATTCAGTACTTC. Encoded protein: CSARRQGLAKNIQYF. The V call is TRBV20-1, the J call TRBJ2-4, with 7 bases identical to TRBD1. Germline assignment: CDR1 DFQATT and CDR2 SNEGSKA (reference sequence). CDR3 length equals 15 residues. Trimming took 3 bases from V and 0 from J; bases not matched to a gene: 5.

The J gene is TRBJ2-2, the V gene TRBV6-2 or TRBV6-3, with 8 bases matching TRBD1. V trimming: 7 bases; J trimming: 4 bases; junction bases outside the gene matches: 14. CDR3 length: 17 residues. CDR1 and CDR2 (germline): MNHEY, SVGEGT. The CDR3 DNA reads TGTGCCAGCACTGGAAGGAACAGGGGGGATATCACCGGGGAGCTGTTTTTT. Translated, it gives CASTGRNRGDITGELFF.

The gene calls are TRBV19 and TRBJ2-7; D is possibly TRBD1 (5 bases). Germline V lookup: CDR1 LNHDA, CDR2 SQIVND (reference sequence). This CDR3 is 14 amino acids long. V was pared by 1 base and J by 2 bases, with 9 bases between. The DNA for the CDR3 is TGTGCCAGTAGTATAGGCAGGGATCCCTACGAGCAGTACTTC. Translating gives CASSIGRDPYEQYF.

This chain connects TRBV14 to TRBJ1-1, with TRBD1 matching over 7 bases. The germline CDR1 and CDR2 sequences are SGHDN and FVKESK. The J segment lost 8 bases and the V segment lost 4 bases, leaving 13 bases of the junction unmatched. The CDR3 loop spans 15 amino acids. The CDR3 spells CASSPDRVEGIEAFF. As DNA, the CDR3 is TGTGCCAGCAGCCCCGACAGGGTTGAGGGGATAGAAGCTTTCTTT.